Each of the 27 T cell receptor beta chains below was sequenced from the same sample in a study of molecular identifiers for immune sequencing clone quantification. Using its own MiXCR run on the PCR reads, TCRdb lists one record per CDR3 protein. This table holds about 630,000 distinct CDR3 sequences, 25% found once. The material sequenced was naive CD8+ T cells from blood, with Jurkat cell RNA spiked in. Regarding subset: FACS-sorted CD8+CD4-CCR7+CD45RA+ naive T cells. Receptor source: a human donor in good health. Some libraries in this study had Jurkat cell RNA spiked in.

V usage is TRBV12-3 or TRBV12-4 and J usage is TRBJ2-1; D is uncertain. The V and J ends lost 6 bases and 2 bases respectively, with 14 bases between them. CDR3 size: 15 residues. CDR3 coding DNA: TGTGCCAGCAGCAGCAGGAGACTTCCCTACAATGAGCAGTTCTTC. It codes for CASSSRRLPYNEQFF.

This clonotype was found a few times. DNA of the CDR3: TGTGCCAGCAGGTTTGGGACTAGTCCTTTAAATGAGCAGTTCTTC. Protein product: CASRFGTSPLNEQFF. The V call is TRBV6-5, the J call TRBJ2-1; 8 bases line up with TRBD2. Germline CDR1 reads MNHEY; CDR2 reads SVGAGI. The ends lost 6 bases at V and 7 bases at J; junction bases unmatched: 11. The CDR3 is made up of 15 amino acids.

In this sample, this clonotype turned up a few times. V is TRBV6-2 or TRBV6-3 and J is TRBJ1-1; D possibly corresponds to TRBD1 (6 bases). Germline V gene data show CDR1 as MNHEY and CDR2 as SVGEGT. The CDR3 sequence is 14 residues long. Between the trimmed V and J ends, which lost 2 bases and 8 bases, there was a span of 15 bases. CDR3 in amino acids: CASSYASGTSEAFF. Written as DNA, the CDR3 is TGTGCCAGCAGTTACGCGAGCGGGACATCCGAAGCTTTCTTT.

This clonotype came up many times. CDR3 bases: TGTGCCAGCAGCTTCGACAGGGGGTACGAGCAGTACTTC. This encodes CASSFDRGYEQYF. J is TRBJ2-7 and V is TRBV7-9; TRBD1 matches 9 bases. V shed 3 bases, J shed 4 bases, and the junction held 1 base outside the gene matches. Germline loops: CDR1 SEHNR, CDR2 FQNEAQ (reference sequence). The CDR3 is made up of 13 amino acids.

The chain couples TRBV4-3 to TRBJ2-2; a weak D match, TRBD2 (6 bases). V lost 1 base and J 5 bases, leaving 17 bases between the germline ends. The CDR3 is 17 amino acids. The germline CDR1 and CDR2 sequences are LGHNA and YSLEER. The CDR3 loop reads CASSQAAPVGGTGELFF. CDR3 DNA sequence: TGCGCCAGCAGCCAAGCAGCCCCCGTTGGGGGGACCGGGGAGCTGTTTTTT.

Ten or more counts support this clonotype. The chain is built from TRBV7-9 and TRBJ2-4; D might be TRBD1 or TRBD2, each matching 5 bases. Germline V gives CDR1 SEHNR, CDR2 FQNEAQ (reference sequence). CDR3 length equals 16 residues. Trimming took off 6 bases at V and 8 bases at J, with 23 bases between the two ends. In DNA, the CDR3 is TGTGCCAGCAGACACGCCATTCGAGGGGCCGAGGACATTCAGTACTTC. Its protein is CASRHAIRGAEDIQYF. Full variable domain (rest looked up from reference TRBV7-9 and TRBJ2-4): DTGVSQNPRHKITKRGQNVTFRCDPISEHNRLYWYRQTLGQGPEFLTYFQNEAQLEKSRLLSDRFSAERPKGSFSTLEIQRTEQGDSAMYLCASRHAIRGAEDIQYFGAGTRLSVL.

This clonotype was seen ten or more times. This chain links TRBV20-1 with TRBJ2-6, with D unresolved. This CDR3 is built from 14 residues. The ends were cut back, 0 bases at V and 0 bases at J, with 3 bases in the middle. The germline V gene has CDR1 DFQATT and CDR2 SNEGSKA (reference sequence). Here the CDR3 reads CSARDSSGANVLTF. The CDR3 DNA reads TGCAGTGCTAGAGACAGCTCTGGGGCCAACGTCCTGACTTTC.

The rearrangement links TRBV20-1 to TRBJ2-7; maybe TRBD2 (5 bases). This CDR3 has 13 residues. V was shortened by 5 bases and J by 0 bases, with 11 bases between the two germline ends. The V gene's germline CDR1 is DFQATT and CDR2 SNEGSKA (reference sequence). The CDR3 DNA follows: TGCAGTGCTGACACTAGTTCCTCCTACGAGCAGTACTTC. Translating it yields CSADTSSSYEQYF.

This clonotype was found many times. The chain carries TRBV7-2 and TRBJ1-1; D remains ambiguous. With 3 bases removed from V and 3 bases from J, the gap between germline ends came to 11 bases. CDR1 SGHTA and CDR2 FQGNSA come from the germline V gene. The CDR3 is 14 amino acids. CDR3 sequence: CASSFSTYYTEAFF. In DNA form, the CDR3 reads TGTGCCAGCAGCTTTTCGACGTATTACACTGAAGCTTTCTTT.

This clonotype was recorded a few times. The chain joins TRBV18 to TRBJ2-1; 7 nucleotides line up with TRBD1. V gave up 6 bases and J gave up 8 bases; unmatched junction bases: 10. The CDR3 covers 14 residues. The germline gives CDR1 KGHSH, CDR2 LQKENI. In DNA, the CDR3 is TGTGCCAGCTCCCCAACAGACAGGGTCGATGAGCAGTTCTTC. It yields the protein CASSPTDRVDEQFF.

This clonotype is a singleton in its sample. The chain carries TRBV15 and TRBJ2-2, with TRBD2 matching over 15 bases. Trimming took 3 bases from V and 2 from J; bases not matched to a gene: 1. CDR1 and CDR2 (germline): LNHNV, YYDKDF (reference sequence). This CDR3 has 17 amino acids. The CDR3 is CATSRGLAGGNTGELFF. CDR3 nucleotide sequence: TGTGCCACCAGCAGGGGACTAGCGGGAGGCAACACCGGGGAGCTGTTTTTT.

This clonotype was counted at least ten times. The chain couples TRBV7-9 to TRBJ2-2, with unresolved D. The CDR3 runs 14 residues. V was cut by 6 bases and J by 4 bases, with 12 bases left in between. The germline V gene encodes CDR1 SEHNR and CDR2 FQNEAQ (reference sequence). For the CDR3, the DNA is TGTGCCAGCAGTCCAAGCCCGGGCACCGGGGAGCTGTTTTTT. Translation: CASSPSPGTGELFF.

To note about this clonotype: The CDR3 end shows no conserved phenylalanine or tryptophan, and so a read error is likely. Here the CDR3 reads CASGLRDAASYEQYL. CDR3 DNA sequence: TGTGCCAGCGGACTACGGGACGCAGCGTCCTACGAGCAGTACCTC. This sequence joins TRBV27 and TRBJ2-7, with a tentative D call TRBD2 (6 bases). The CDR3 is 15 amino acids. The V end was cut by 8 bases, the J end by 1 base, with 18 bases between. The germline gives CDR1 MNHEY, CDR2 SMNVEV (reference sequence).

This clonotype has more than one count but fewer than ten. V is TRBV20-1 and J is TRBJ1-1; D perhaps matches TRBD1 (5 bases). The CDR3 has 17 amino acids. Germline assignment: CDR1 DFQATT and CDR2 SNEGSKA (reference sequence). Trimming pared 0 bases from V and 1 base from J, leaving 18 bases between. The CDR3 loop is CSARDLGAGPPNTEAFF. The CDR3 DNA follows: TGCAGTGCTAGAGACCTAGGGGCGGGGCCACCGAACACTGAAGCTTTCTTT.

The V call is TRBV4-2, the J call TRBJ1-5; D is ambiguous. The CDR3 contains 15 residues. V gave up 0 bases and J gave up 3 bases, with 9 bases separating them. Germline V lookup: CDR1 LGHNA, CDR2 YNFKEQ. CDR3 nucleotide sequence: TGTGCCAGCAGCCAAGATGCGGGGATCAATCAGCCCCAGCATTTT. This gives the protein CASSQDAGINQPQHF.

This sequence joins TRBV12-5 and TRBJ1-3; perhaps TRBD1 as D (5 bases). Looked up from germline, CDR1 is LGHNT and CDR2 is FRNRAP. Trimming cost V 6 bases and J 3 bases, with 15 bases left between them. This CDR3 region has 15 residues. Here the CDR3 DNA reads TGTGCTAGTGGAACACCGGGACGGGGTGGAAACACCATATATTTT. Translated: CASGTPGRGGNTIYF.

This clonotype was observed many times. The chain has TRBV2 and TRBJ2-3; no definite D call. Germline CDR1 and CDR2: SNHLY and FYNNEI. The CDR3 is 14 amino acids. The V gene lost 7 bases and the J gene lost 0 bases, with 11 bases spanning the gap. The CDR3, as DNA: TGTGCCAGCAAAGAGGAGCCTAGCACAGATACGCAGTATTTT. It yields the protein CASKEEPSTDTQYF. Filled out from reference TRBV2 and TRBJ2-3, the complete variable domain reads EPEVTQTPSHQVTQMGQEVILRCVPISNHLYFYWYRQILGQKVEFLVSFYNNEISEKSEIFDDQFSVERPDGSNFTLKIRSTKLEDSAMYFCASKEEPSTDTQYFGPGTRLTVL.

This clonotype has more than one count but fewer than ten. The V call is TRBV21-1, the J call TRBJ1-4. TRBV21-1 is listed as a pseudogene. The CDR3 sequence is 20 residues long. CDR3 nucleotides: TGTGCCAGCAGCAAAGTAAAACTTCGGGGTTTCCCCACCACTAATGAAAAACTGTTTTTT. This encodes CASSKVKLRGFPTTNEKLFF.

Concerning this clonotype: Its ends do not fully match the called genes, so a read error is possible. The chain has TRBV5-1 and TRBJ2-5, with D perhaps TRBD2 (5 bases). Per germline, CDR1 SGHRS and CDR2 YFSETQ. CDR3 length: 14 amino acids. The CDR3 protein is CASSYDSDGETLYF. In DNA, the CDR3 is TGCGCCAGCAGCTACGATTCAGACGGGGAGACCCTGTACTTC. Variable domain in full (rest from reference TRBV5-1 and TRBJ2-5): KAGVTQTPRYLIKTRGQQVTLSCSPISGHRSVSWYQQTPGQGLQFLFEYFSETQRNKGNFPGRFSGRQFSNSRSEMNVSTLELGDSALYLCASSYDSDGETLYFGPGTRLLVL.

The chain recombines TRBV27 with TRBJ2-7, with D perhaps TRBD1 (5 bases). The CDR3 sequence is 17 residues long. V was shortened by 2 bases and J by 0 bases, with 17 bases between the two germline ends. In germline, CDR1 is MNHEY, CDR2 SMNVEV (reference sequence). DNA of the CDR3: TGTGCCAGCAGTTTAGCTGTTCGCGGTAGGGGCTCCTACGAGCAGTACTTC. This encodes CASSLAVRGRGSYEQYF.

The chain recombines TRBV6-5 with TRBJ1-4; TRBD1 matches at 10 bases. Germline V gives CDR1 MNHEY, CDR2 SVGAGI. The junction had 10 bases not matched to a gene; V was cut back by 4 bases and J by 8 bases. The CDR3 is 16 amino acids. CDR3 sequence (DNA): TGTGCCAGCAGTTGGGACAGGGGAGTAGGGGGCGAAAAACTGTTTTTT. As protein: CASSWDRGVGGEKLFF.

Turning to this clonotype: A read error may be the cause here, since a much bigger clone is one base away. The gene calls are TRBV30 and TRBJ2-3, with D uncertain. There are 11 residues in the CDR3. Germline lookup yields CDR1 GTSNPN and CDR2 SVGIG (reference sequence). The CDR3 loop is CAPHGPDTRYF. In DNA, the CDR3 is TGTGCCCCTCACGGCCCAGATACGCGGTATTTT. The full variable domain, rest sourced from reference TRBV30 and TRBJ2-3, is SQTIHQWPATLVQPVGSPLSLECTVEGTSNPNLYWYRQAAGRGLQLLFYSVGIGQISSEVPQNLSASRPQDRQFILSSKKLLLSDSGFYLCAPHGPDTRYFGPGTRLTVL.

The sample holds a few counts of this clonotype. J is TRBJ2-1 and V is TRBV4-1, with no clear D. CDR3 length: 12 residues. Germline loops: CDR1 MGHRA, CDR2 YSYEKL. The ends were cut back, 1 base at V and 9 bases at J, with 7 bases in the middle. CDR3 nucleotides: TGCGCCAGCAGCCAAGGAAACGGTGAGCAGTTCTTC. This sequence encodes CASSQGNGEQFF.

This clonotype showed up many times. The rearrangement uses TRBV12-3 or TRBV12-4 and TRBJ2-1, with 11 bases aligning to TRBD2. The V segment lost 1 base and the J segment 9 bases; nucleotides outside the gene matches: 8. This CDR3 spans 16 amino acids. The chain's CDR3 is CASSLVGLAGGFEQFF. In nucleotides, the CDR3 is TGTGCCAGCAGTTTAGTCGGTCTAGCGGGAGGTTTTGAGCAGTTCTTC.

In regard to this clonotype: In this CDR3 the conserved last residue, phenylalanine or tryptophan, is missing, so a read error is likely. The CDR3 reads CASSYSTETQYL. The CDR3 nucleotides are TGTGCCAGCAGTTACTCTACGGAGACCCAGTACCTC. This rearrangement joins TRBV6-5 to TRBJ2-5; D is ambiguous. With 0 bases removed from V and 5 bases from J, the gap between germline ends came to 4 bases. Looked up from germline, CDR1 is MNHEY and CDR2 is SVGAGI. The CDR3 length is 12 residues.

This clonotype was picked up many times. The CDR3 loop reads CASSYAGQGRTEAFF. Written as DNA, the CDR3 is TGTGCCAGCAGTTACGCCGGACAGGGAAGGACTGAAGCTTTCTTT. V gene TRBV6-2 or TRBV6-3 combines with J gene TRBJ1-1, with 8 nucleotides matching TRBD1. Trimming cost V 2 bases and J 5 bases; bases outside gene matches: 7. Germline-derived CDR1 and CDR2 are MNHEY and SVGEGT. CDR3 size: 15 residues.

The gene calls are TRBV3-1 and TRBJ2-5; possibly TRBD2 for D (6 bases). This CDR3 has 15 amino acids. V was pared by 0 bases and J by 3 bases, with 11 bases between. The germline V gene encodes CDR1 LGHDT and CDR2 YNNKEL (reference sequence). The CDR3, as DNA: TGTGCCAGCAGCCAAGATGGCGGGACGGAAGAGACCCAGTACTTC. It is translated as CASSQDGGTEETQYF.